This TCR beta chain was recorded in a study of CD8+ T cells in alopecia areata. The overall study: Scoring treated patients' severity relied on the percentage of scalp area affected. General observations from the study: Many expanded lesional clones persisted during tofacitinib (in both scalp and blood).

Extracted RNA was reverse transcribed into cDNA, the sequencing template. Measured with immunoSEQ multiplex PCR; TCRdb has only the in-frame clones, and not every one. The sample lists around 100,000 clones, about three fifths seen once, with 9% to 15% in the top ten. Treatment in this sample: oral pan-JAK inhibitor, 5-10 mg twice daily. V was clipped by 4 bases and J by 9 bases; unmatched bases: 12. Germline CDR1 is SQVTM and CDR2 is ANQGSEA. The CDR3 sequence is 17 residues long. For this clone: Its antigen is as yet unknown.

The clonotype was recovered from a human donor with alopecia areata. This material consisted of CD8+ T cells sorted from blood, taken at week 24, from a patient treated with tofacitinib. V is TRBV29-1 and J is TRBJ2-1; 16 positions match TRBD2. The CDR3 protein is CSVVLPLGLAGGGEQFF. CDR3 nucleotide sequence: TGCAGCGTTGTCCTCCCCCTGGGACTAGCGGGGGGGGGTGAGCAGTTCTTC.